The clone carrying this TCR beta chain was observed a single time. The sample belongs to a study of control samples from healthy donors and cancer patients. Produced via immunoSEQ multiplex PCR; TCRdb's table is partial and in-frame only. The sample includes fewer than 200,000 clones, 94% seen only once; the top ten take 13% to 15%. Per germline, CDR1 LGHNA and CDR2 YSLEER. V was cut by 0 bases and J by 0 bases, with 9 bases left in between. This CDR3 spans 15 amino acids. The sample taken for sequencing was PBMCs. The sequence came from a man in his fifties or sixties with colorectal cancer. The chain employs TRBV4-3 and TRBJ2-7; D gene unclear. CDR3 in DNA: TGCGCCAGCAGCCAAGATCGCGACAACTCCTACGAGCAGTACTTC. Translated: CASSQDRDNSYEQYF.